One and the same sample provided the 9 T cell receptor beta chains below, sequenced in a study of OX40 agonist ivuxolimab in advanced cancers. Profiled with immunoSEQ multiplex PCR; TCRdb holds only in-frame clones, not every one. The repertoire holds about 15,000 clones, with 80% to 90% as singletons. The material was CD4+ or CD8+ T cells sorted from blood, obtained in a trial of the OX40 agonist ivuxolimab. The receptors here all came from an adult with an advanced solid tumor such as melanoma, head and neck, liver or kidney cancer.

V gene TRBV5-4 combines with J gene TRBJ2-2, with D possibly being TRBD1 (6 bases). CDR1 is SGHNT, CDR2 YYREEE, per germline (reference sequence). V was shortened by 4 bases and J by 11 bases, with 12 bases between the two germline ends. This CDR3 contains 12 residues. DNA of the CDR3: TGTGCCAGCAGCGCCAGGGGAACAGAGCTGTTTTTT. Its protein product is CASSARGTELFF.

The CDR3 nucleotides read TGTGCCAGCAGCCCGGACAGCTATGGCTACACCTTC. This codes for CASSPDSYGYTF. The gene calls are TRBV7-2 and TRBJ1-2; a possible D gene is TRBD1 (6 bases). Trimming shortened V by 5 bases and J by 4 bases, and 8 bases separated the two germline ends. CDR3 size: 12 residues. Germline V gene data show CDR1 as SGHTA and CDR2 as FQGNSA.

This clone was counted once. The gene calls are TRBV7-9 and TRBJ1-1, with D unresolved. This CDR3 comprises 14 residues. V gave up 3 bases and J gave up 1 base, with 9 bases separating them. From germline, CDR1 is SEHNR and CDR2 FQNEAQ (reference sequence). The CDR3 spells CASSLRASNTEAFF. The CDR3 bases are TGTGCCAGCAGCTTGCGGGCTTCGAACACTGAAGCTTTCTTT.

The chain couples TRBV9 to TRBJ1-5; D might be TRBD1 (6 bases). In germline, CDR1 is SGDLS, CDR2 YYNGEE. The ends were cut back, 0 bases at V and 7 bases at J, with 11 bases in the middle. The CDR3 spans 14 residues. CDR3 region: CASSVEQGGQPQHF. CDR3 coding DNA: TGTGCCAGCAGCGTAGAACAGGGTGGGCAGCCCCAGCATTTT. Drawing the rest from reference TRBV9 and TRBJ1-5, the complete variable domain is DSGVTQTPKHLITATGQRVTLRCSPRSGDLSVYWYQQSLDQGLQFLIQYYNGEERAKGNILERFSAQQFPDLHSELNLSSLELGDSALYFCASSVEQGGQPQHFGDGTRLSIL.

The chain joins TRBV4-2 to TRBJ2-3; TRBD2 matches 8 bases. With 8 bases clipped from V and 1 base from J, the junction kept 8 bases outside the gene matches. CDR1 is LGHNA and CDR2 is YNFKEQ in the germline V gene. This CDR3 region has 15 residues. The CDR3 is CASGLSAGGTDTQYF. The CDR3 region has the DNA TGTGCCAGCGGCTTATCAGCGGGGGGCACAGATACGCAGTATTTT.

The J gene is TRBJ2-7, the V gene TRBV27; D tentatively reads TRBD1 or TRBD2 (5 bases each). The germline gives CDR1 MNHEY, CDR2 SMNVEV (reference sequence). V was clipped by 5 bases and J by 3 bases, with 14 bases between them. The CDR3 has 14 amino acids. CDR3 sequence reads: CASSPGTARYEQYF. The DNA for the CDR3 is TGTGCCAGCAGTCCCGGGACGGCCCGCTACGAGCAGTACTTC.

CDR3 in amino acids: CASSTRTGQETQYF. Here the CDR3 DNA reads TGTGCCAGCAGCACCAGGACAGGGCAAGAGACCCAGTACTTC. The chain uses TRBV5-4 and TRBJ2-5, with 8 bases identical to TRBD1. Trimming cost V 4 bases and J 2 bases; bases outside gene matches: 4. Germline assignment: CDR1 SGHNT and CDR2 YYREEE (reference sequence). CDR3 length: 14 residues.

The chain joins TRBV15 to TRBJ1-6, with 8 bases that match TRBD1. The germline V gene has CDR1 LNHNV and CDR2 YYDKDF (reference sequence). V trimming: 5 bases; J trimming: 2 bases; junction bases outside the gene matches: 2. This CDR3 region has 15 residues. In nucleotides, the CDR3 is TGTGCCACCAGCGGGGACAGGACCTATAATTCACCCCTCCACTTT. Its translation: CATSGDRTYNSPLHF.

Concerning this clone itself: One junction end disagrees with the germline gene, perhaps due to a read error. The chain employs TRBV4-1 and TRBJ1-2; 7 positions agree with TRBD1. Germline V gene data show CDR1 as MGHRA and CDR2 as YSYEKL. The CDR3 consists of 14 residues. CDR3 amino acids: CVSSQEGTVFGYTF. The CDR3 DNA follows: TGCGTCAGCAGCCAAGAGGGGACAGTCTTTGGCTACACCTTC.